The 17 T cell receptor beta chains reported below all come from one sample, sequenced in a study of molecular identifiers for immune sequencing clone quantification. Each CDR3 protein gets one entry after TCRdb re-called the PCR reads with MiXCR. The data contain approximately 97,000 distinct CDR3 sequences, 30% to 35% of them singletons. What was sequenced was naive CD8+ T cells from blood, with Jurkat cell RNA spiked in. Noted subset: FACS-sorted CD8+CD4-CCR7+CD45RA+ naive T cells. Receptors were obtained from a human donor in good health. Some libraries in this study had Jurkat cell RNA spiked in.

The gene calls are TRBV5-6 and TRBJ2-3; D not resolved. Trimming shortened V by 4 bases and J by 1 base, and 16 bases separated the two germline ends. Germline assignment: CDR1 SGHDT and CDR2 YYEEEE. The CDR3 has 16 residues. The CDR3 DNA reads TGTGCCAGCAGCGGAAATTTGTTGGAGCGCACAGATACGCAGTATTTT. This gives the protein CASSGNLLERTDTQYF.

This clonotype has more than one count but fewer than ten. J is TRBJ2-3 and V is TRBV6-1; the D call may be TRBD1 or TRBD2 (5 bases each). The CDR3 is 14 amino acids. V shed 7 bases and J shed 0 bases, with 11 bases lying between them. Germline-derived CDR1 and CDR2 are MNHNS and SASEGT. CDR3 sequence (DNA): TGTGCCAGCACACCGGGACGGAGCACAGATACGCAGTATTTT. Translated: CASTPGRSTDTQYF.

Points on this clonotype: A much larger clone sits a single nucleotide away, making a read error possible. The J gene is TRBJ1-5, the V gene TRBV2; D uncertain. Germline V gene data show CDR1 as SNHLY and CDR2 as FYNNEI. The CDR3 has 13 residues. CDR3 sequence (DNA): TGTGCCAGCAGTGAAGAAGCTAATCAGCCCCGGCATTTT. This codes for CASSEEANQPRHF. Using reference TRBV2 and TRBJ1-5 for the parts outside the CDR3, the full variable domain is EPEVTQTPSHQVTQMGQEVILRCVPISNHLYFYWYRQILGQKVEFLVSFYNNEISEKSEIFDDQFSVERPDGSNFTLKIRSTKLEDSAMYFCASSEEANQPRHFGDGTRLSIL.

There are a few counts of this clonotype. The CDR3 reads CASSAFGREYEQYF. The CDR3 bases are TGTGCCAGCAGCGCCTTTGGGCGGGAGTACGAGCAGTACTTC. The chain has TRBV14 and TRBJ2-7; 7 nucleotides agree with TRBD2. CDR3 length equals 14 residues. Germline trimming cut 5 bases from V and 4 bases from J; bases unmatched to any gene: 8. The germline CDR1 and CDR2 sequences are SGHDN and FVKESK.

The V call is TRBV4-3, the J call TRBJ2-1; 7 positions match TRBD2. The trim removed 4 bases at V and 4 bases at J, leaving 7 bases unmatched. Germline V gene lookup returns CDR1 LGHNA and CDR2 YSLEER. The CDR3 has 15 residues. The CDR3 DNA sequence: TGCGCCAGCAGCCCAGTCGCGGGGGATTACAATGAGCAGTTCTTC. Translation gives CASSPVAGDYNEQFF.

This rearrangement joins TRBV6-5 to TRBJ2-3, with 7 bases matching TRBD1. The tail of the sequence fits TRBJ1-5 better, so the J call may be wrong. Germline assignment: CDR1 MNHEY and CDR2 SVGAGI. The CDR3 has 19 amino acids. CDR3 in amino acids: CASSYSTPTTGASTDTQHF. CDR3 DNA: TGTGCCAGCAGTTACTCGACACCCACTACAGGGGCTAGCACAGATACGCAGCATTTT.

This clonotype was recorded a few times. The chain recombines TRBV6-2 or TRBV6-3 with TRBJ2-7, with D perhaps TRBD1 (6 bases). Per the germline V gene, CDR1 is MNHEY and CDR2 is SVGEGT. Trimming left V 8 bases short and J 5 bases short, with 16 bases between. The CDR3 contains 13 residues. The CDR3 sequence: CASCDRSHHEQYF. The CDR3 coding sequence is TGTGCCAGCTGCGACAGGTCTCACCACGAGCAGTACTTC.

As regards this clonotype: Compared with germline, one end of the junction differs, possibly owing to a read error. This chain links TRBV7-8 with TRBJ2-2, with 8 nucleotides matching TRBD2. Germline values: CDR1 SGHVS, CDR2 FQNEAQ. CDR3 size: 16 residues. The CDR3 DNA reads TGTGCCAGCAGCCTAGGACTAGCACAGAACACCGGGAAGCTGTTTTTT. It yields the protein CASSLGLAQNTGKLFF.

Of note for this clonotype: A much larger clonotype is one base distant, so this may be a read error. DNA for the CDR3: TGCAGCGTGTATAGGACCACTGAAGCTTTCTTT. It is translated as CSVYRTTEAFF. This chain links TRBV29-1 with TRBJ1-1; the D is unclear. In germline, CDR1 is SQVTM, CDR2 ANQGSEA. Trimming pared 6 bases from V and 4 bases from J, leaving 9 bases between. The CDR3 covers 11 residues.

This clonotype has only a few counts. The V and J genes are TRBV6-1 and TRBJ2-2; D remains ambiguous. This CDR3 contains 14 residues. Germline V gene data show CDR1 as MNHNS and CDR2 as SASEGT. V dropped 4 bases and J dropped 6 bases, with 12 bases sitting between them. The CDR3 DNA sequence: TGTGCCAGCAGTGCGACGACTGGGGCCGGGGAGCTGTTTTTT. It codes for CASSATTGAGELFF.

This chain connects TRBV7-8 to TRBJ2-7, with D maybe TRBD2 (6 bases). Germline V gene sequence: CDR1 SGHVS, CDR2 FQNEAQ. This CDR3 region has 12 residues. V lost 5 bases and J 6 bases, leaving 11 bases between the germline ends. The CDR3 DNA reads TGTGCCAGCAGCATCGGGGGTTCCGAGCAGTACTTC. Protein sequence: CASSIGGSEQYF. The variable domain in full, with the rest retrieved from reference TRBV7-8 and TRBJ2-7, is GAGVSQSPRYKVAKRGQDVALRCDPISGHVSLFWYQQALGQGPEFLTYFQNEAQLDKSGLPSDRFFAERPEGSVSTLKIQRTQQEDSAVYLCASSIGGSEQYFGPGTRLTVT.

Note on this clonotype: The germline gene is not matched at one end of the junction; a read error may be the cause. The chain has TRBV12-3 or TRBV12-4 and TRBJ2-3, with D unclear. This CDR3 has 16 residues. DNA for the CDR3: TGTGCCAGCAGTTTAGCGCGGTCAGTCTTCACAGATACGCAGTGTTTT. Protein sequence: CASSLARSVFTDTQCF.

This clonotype was seen at least ten times. In DNA, the CDR3 is TGCAGCGTGGGACAGGGAACCTACGAGCAGTACTTC. It specifies CSVGQGTYEQYF. This chain joins TRBV29-1 and TRBJ2-7; 9 bases fit TRBD1. V shed 6 bases and J 2 bases; nucleotides not matched to a gene: 2. Looked up from germline, CDR1 is SQVTM and CDR2 is ANQGSEA. The CDR3 has 12 residues.

The genes are TRBV20-1 and TRBJ2-6; 11 bases line up with TRBD1. CDR3 length: 18 residues. J lost 4 bases, V lost 3 bases, and 11 bases had no gene match. CDR1 and CDR2 from the germline V gene are DFQATT and SNEGSKA (reference sequence). CDR3 sequence (DNA): TGCAGTGCTAGTGATGCGGGACAGGGGGTCTCAGGGGCCAACGTCCTGACTTTC. Translated, it gives CSASDAGQGVSGANVLTF.

This clonotype was seen a few times. The V and J genes are TRBV6-5 and TRBJ1-1; possible D gene TRBD1, 5 bases. The CDR3 extends over 11 amino acids. V was shortened by 4 bases and J by 7 bases, with 7 bases between the two germline ends. The germline gives CDR1 MNHEY, CDR2 SVGAGI. CDR3 sequence reads: CASSSGGEAFF. CDR3 coding DNA: TGTGCCAGCAGTTCCGGGGGTGAAGCTTTCTTT.

This clonotype turned up a few times. The chain has TRBV28 and TRBJ2-2; TRBD1 matches 8 bases. Trimming at V came to 6 bases and at J to 2 bases, leaving 5 bases not matched to a gene. Germline V gene sequence: CDR1 MDHEN, CDR2 SYDVKM. There are 15 residues in the CDR3. The CDR3 reads CASRPDRGNTGELFF. The CDR3 region has the DNA TGTGCCAGCAGACCTGACAGGGGAAACACCGGGGAGCTGTTTTTT. The entire variable domain, with the rest obtained from reference TRBV28 and TRBJ2-2, is as follows: DVKVTQSSRYLVKRTGEKVFLECVQDMDHENMFWYRQDPGLGLRLIYFSYDVKMKEKGDIPEGYSVSREKKERFSLILESASTNQTSMYLCASRPDRGNTGELFFGEGSRLTVL.

This clonotype turned up a few times. The chain recombines TRBV6-2 or TRBV6-3 with TRBJ2-7; possibly TRBD2 for D (5 bases). Germline V CDR1 and CDR2: MNHEY, SVGEGT. Trimming shortened V by 6 bases and J by 4 bases, and 16 bases separated the two germline ends. This CDR3 is built from 14 residues. Written as DNA, the CDR3 is TGTGCCAGCAGCCCTCGGGGAGTAGGTTACGAGCAGTACTTC. Encoded protein: CASSPRGVGYEQYF.